This T cell receptor beta chain was observed in a study of cytomegalovirus exposure and HLA in healthy donors. Study findings and constraints: A prior analysis recorded that most TCR beta V segments were productive about 90% or about 30% of the time.

As for this clone: Its antigen is not identified.

The CDR3 is 16 amino acids. The V segment lost 5 bases and the J segment 5 bases; nucleotides outside the gene matches: 8. Germline V lookup: CDR1 LNHDA, CDR2 SQIVND (reference sequence). Healthy bone marrow donors formed the donor group. PCR was performed using 60 Vbeta and 13 Jbeta primers. Using immunoSEQ multiplex PCR, the repertoire was profiled, and TCRdb retains in-frame clones only, with some absent. The sample carries about 140,000 clones, approximately 73% recorded once. The J gene is TRBJ2-5, the V gene TRBV19; TRBD2 matches 13 bases. The TCR originated in a man aged 30-40 years in good health and CMV-seropositive. Sequenced material: PBMCs. The CDR3 bases are TGTGCCAGTAGTGACCTGAGGACTAGCGGGAGCGAGACCCAGTACTTC. It codes for CASSDLRTSGSETQYF.